The clone carrying this TCR beta chain was picked up a small number of times. Its specificity is not known. These data belong to a study of T-cell memory formation after mild COVID-19. Study-wide results and limits: Clones shrinking between day 15 and 85 showed a balanced CD4/CD8 split, and those that grew later tilted toward CD4+.

TCRdb reprocessed the 5' RACE reads via MiXCR and lists one record per CDR3 protein. This sample yields about 160,000 distinct CDR3 sequences, of which less than 40% are seen a single time; approximately 12% belongs to the top ten. The germline gives CDR1 SGHTA, CDR2 FQGNSA. This CDR3 comprises 16 residues. After removal of 5 bases from V and 6 bases from J, the junction contained 7 bases not matched to a gene. This receptor was identified in an adult woman who had mild COVID-19 (a few samples of this study predate the infection). Cell type and time point are not known. J is TRBJ1-6 and V is TRBV7-2, with 10 positions matching TRBD1. The sample comprised PBMCs or a T cell subset sorted from them (not recorded which). CDR3 amino acids: CASSQGQGPPNSPLHF. DNA of the CDR3: TGTGCCAGCAGCCAGGGACAGGGGCCACCTAATTCACCCCTCCACTTT.